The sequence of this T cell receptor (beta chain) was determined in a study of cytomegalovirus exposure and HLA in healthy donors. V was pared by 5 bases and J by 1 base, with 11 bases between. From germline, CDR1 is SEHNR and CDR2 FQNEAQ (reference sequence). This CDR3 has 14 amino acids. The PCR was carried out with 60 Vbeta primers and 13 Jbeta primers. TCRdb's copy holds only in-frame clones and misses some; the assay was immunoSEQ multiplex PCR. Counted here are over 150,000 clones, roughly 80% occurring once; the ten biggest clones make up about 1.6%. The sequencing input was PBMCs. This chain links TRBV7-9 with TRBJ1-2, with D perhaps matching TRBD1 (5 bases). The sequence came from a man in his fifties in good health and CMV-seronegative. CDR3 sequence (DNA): TGTGCCAGCAGCATACCGACAGATAACTATGGCTACACCTTC. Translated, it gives CASSIPTDNYGYTF.